This entry concerns a single T cell receptor beta chain. Antigen specificity is unknown. TCRdb's copy holds only in-frame clones and misses some; the assay was immunoSEQ multiplex PCR. This table holds 110,000 to 150,000 clones, approximately 85% found once. This record belongs to a study of T cell responses to AZD1222 COVID-19 vaccine. Study-level findings and limits: Vaccination with two AZD1222 doses was followed by a rise in Spike-specific TCR breadth and depth. Unmutated variant regions reportedly attract nearly half of all spike-specific TCRs. The sample set comprised mostly white British donors with more females, and clonal diversity was possibly underestimated.

The CDR3 has 17 amino acids. The V gene's germline CDR1 is MGHRA and CDR2 YSYEKL. With 0 bases clipped from V and 4 bases from J, the junction kept 3 bases outside the gene matches. This receptor was identified in an adult in good health. The chain has TRBV4-1 and TRBJ2-1; 13 bases line up with TRBD2. Sample: peripheral blood, taken on day 0 of AZD1222 vaccination. The CDR3, as DNA: TGCGCCAGCAGCCAAGAGAAGACTAGCGGGGGGTACAATGAGCAGTTCTTC. As protein: CASSQEKTSGGYNEQFF.